This paragraph reports one T cell receptor (beta chain). What it binds is not known. These data originate in a study of T-cell reconstitution after alpha-beta-depleted transplantation in children. Findings of the study overall: At one year after transplant, newly produced T cells mostly accounted for T-cell counts and diversity.

The length of the CDR3 is 14 residues. V lost 2 bases and J lost 1, with 9 bases in between. Germline V lookup: CDR1 MNHEY, CDR2 SVGAGI. As it was prepared, the TCRbeta library received unique molecular identifiers. One entry per CDR3 protein, called by TCRdb with MiXCR from the PCR reads. The sample records fewer than 500,000 distinct CDR3 sequences, roughly 44% being singletons. The sequence derives from a girl aged 2 to 10 with aplastic anemia, due to receive a stem cell transplant. The sequencing used PBMCs, collected before TCRalphabeta/CD19-depleted stem cell transplant. This chain joins TRBV6-5 and TRBJ2-7; no firm D call. The CDR3 nucleotides are TGTGCCAGCAGTTACCGGGTCACTTCCTACGAGCAGTACTTC. This translates into CASSYRVTSYEQYF.